The rows below give T cell receptor beta chains drawn from one sample of a study of read filtering for tumor transcriptome and immune sequencing. MiXCR was run by TCRdb on the reads, yielding one entry per CDR3 protein. The sample carries about 62,000 distinct CDR3 sequences, about 19% recorded once. Input material: a population of CD138-negative cells sorted from bone marrow. All receptors come from a donor at least 40 years old with multiple myeloma. CDR3s include the opening cysteine and the closing phenylalanine or tryptophan. A D gene is named only where the DNA matches it firmly. Size is omitted from some rows. Given values are once, few, many or a class for expanded clones.

>many|TRBJ1-5|TRBV7-2|-
TGTGCCAGCAGCCGGGACACCTCACGGCCCCAGCATTTT
CASSRDTSRPQHF
>few|TRBJ2-3|TRBV12-3/TRBV12-4|TRBD2
TGTGCCAGCAGTCCTGGGACTAGCGGGGTTGTAGATACGCAGTATTTT
CASSPGTSGVVDTQYF
>many|TRBJ2-6|TRBV18|-
TGTGCCAGCTCACCACCGTGGCGGAGTGGGGCCAACGTCCTGACTTTC
CASSPPWRSGANVLTF
>many|TRBJ2-1|TRBV29-1|TRBD2
TGCAGCGTTGAAGTACTAGCGGCCAACTCCTACAATGAGCAGTTCTTC
CSVEVLAANSYNEQFF
>many|TRBJ1-1|TRBV7-2|-
TGTGCCAGCAGCTTAGTAGGGGGTTACAGCACTGAAGCTTTCTTT
CASSLVGGYSTEAFF
>many|TRBJ1-1|TRBV28|-
TGTGCCACGAAGGACGGAGACCACACTGAAGCTTTCTTT
CATKDGDHTEAFF
>-|TRBJ1-1|TRBV6-6|-
TGTGCCAGCAGTTGGGGGGGTGGTGGTCCCATGAACACTGAAGCTTTCTTT
CASSWGGGGPMNTEAFF
>many|TRBJ2-3|TRBV20-1|-
TGCAGTGCTAGACCCATGGATCACATAGAAAGCACAGATACGCAGTATTTT
CSARPMDHIESTDTQYF
>many|TRBJ1-5|TRBV7-9|-
TGTGCCAGCAGCCCCGGTCCCCGAGTGGGGCCCCAGCATTTT
CASSPGPRVGPQHF
>medium-sized|TRBJ2-1|TRBV4-2|-
TGCGCCAGCAGCCAAGAAGGGGCGATCTACAATGAGCAGTTCTTC
CASSQEGAIYNEQFF
>many|TRBJ2-1|TRBV6-5|TRBD2
TGTGCCAGCAGACTAGCGGGACACAATGAGCAGTTCTTC
CASRLAGHNEQFF
>-|TRBJ2-1|TRBV5-1|-
TGCGCCAGCAGCTTGTATAGCTCCTACAATGAGCAGTTCTTC
CASSLYSSYNEQFF
>many|TRBJ2-3|TRBV29-1|TRBD1
TGCAGCGTTGCCTGGACAGGGGGCGTCAATACGCAGTATTTT
CSVAWTGGVNTQYF
>many|TRBJ2-7|TRBV3-1|TRBD1
TGTGCCAGCAGCCAAGGCCCGGGACAGGGTTACGAGCAGTACTTC
CASSQGPGQGYEQYF
>many|TRBJ1-4|TRBV20-1|TRBD1
TGCAGTGCTACAGACAGGGAAGATGAAAAACTGTTTTTT
CSATDREDEKLFF
>few|TRBJ2-2|TRBV6-5|TRBD2
TGTGCCAGCAGTTACGCCCCCACCGGGGGGACCAACGGGGAGCTGTTTTTT
CASSYAPTGGTNGELFF
>many|TRBJ2-4|TRBV6-1|-
TGTGCCAGCAGTGACGGTCCGCGAGCAGCCAAAAACATTCAGTACTTC
CASSDGPRAAKNIQYF
>-|TRBJ2-7|TRBV29-1|TRBD2
TGCAGCGCTGAGTCCCGAACGGGAGGAATTCGCGAGCAGTACTTC
CSAESRTGGIREQYF
>-|TRBJ2-6|TRBV12-3/TRBV12-4|-
TGTGCCAGCAGGACAGCCGGGGCCAACGTCCTGACTTTC
CASRTAGANVLTF
>once|TRBJ2-5|TRBV12-3/TRBV12-4|-
TGTGCCAGCAGTTTAGAGTTGCAAGAGACCCAGCACTTC
CASSLELQETQHF
>-|TRBJ1-6|TRBV30|TRBD1
TGTGCCTGGAGCCACCTATACGGGACAGGGGTCATTGACTCACCCCTCCACTTT
CAWSHLYGTGVIDSPLHF
>many|TRBJ2-1|TRBV27|-
TGTGCCAGCAGGAGGGCGGCGGGTACCTACAATGAGCAGTTCTTC
CASRRAAGTYNEQFF
>many|TRBJ1-1|TRBV30|-
TGTGCCTGGAGTGCTCGTAAGGGGAGTCTGAACACTGAAGCTTTCTTT
CAWSARKGSLNTEAFF
>many|TRBJ1-1|TRBV6-6|-
TGTGCCAGCAGTTACTCGGTCGGGGGTGGATTGAACACTGAAGCTTTCTTT
CASSYSVGGGLNTEAFF
>many|TRBJ2-7|TRBV27|-
TGTGCCAGCAGTTTGGGAGGCCACGAGCAGTACTTC
CASSLGGHEQYF
>many|TRBJ1-1|TRBV5-1|TRBD1
TGCGCCAGCAGCCCGGGACAGGTGAACACTGAAGCTTTCTTT
CASSPGQVNTEAFF
>-|TRBJ1-2|TRBV5-1|-
TGCGCCAGCAGCTTGGATGACCGGGGATTAAATGGCTACACCTTC
CASSLDDRGLNGYTF
>-|TRBJ2-5|TRBV7-6|-
TGTGCCAGCAGCCTGGAAGGGGGACATGAGACCCAGTACTTC
CASSLEGGHETQYF
>few|TRBJ1-2|TRBV28|-
TGTGCCAGCAGAAAGGGAGGGGGATATGGCTACACCTTC
CASRKGGGYGYTF
>many|TRBJ2-3|TRBV3-1|-
TGTGCCAGCAGCCACGGGTGGGGAGGCACAGATACGCAGTATTTT
CASSHGWGGTDTQYF
>-|TRBJ2-5|TRBV7-9|-
TGTGCCAGCAGCCAATGGGGGAACCAAGAGGCCCAGTACTTC
CASSQWGNQEAQYF